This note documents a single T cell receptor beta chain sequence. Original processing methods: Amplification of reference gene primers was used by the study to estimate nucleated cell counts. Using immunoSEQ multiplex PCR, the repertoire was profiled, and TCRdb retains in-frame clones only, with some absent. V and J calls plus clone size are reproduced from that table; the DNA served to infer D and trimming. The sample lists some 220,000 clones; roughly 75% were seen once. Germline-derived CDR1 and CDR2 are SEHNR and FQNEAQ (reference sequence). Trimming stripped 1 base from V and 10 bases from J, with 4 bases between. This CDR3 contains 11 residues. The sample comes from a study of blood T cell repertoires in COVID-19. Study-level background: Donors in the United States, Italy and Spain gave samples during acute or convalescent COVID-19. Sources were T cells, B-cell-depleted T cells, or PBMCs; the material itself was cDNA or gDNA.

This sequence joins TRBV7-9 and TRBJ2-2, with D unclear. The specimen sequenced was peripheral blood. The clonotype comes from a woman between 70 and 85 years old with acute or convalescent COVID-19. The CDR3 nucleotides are TGTGCCAGCAGCTTAGTGGCGGAGCTGTTTTTT. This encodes CASSLVAELFF.